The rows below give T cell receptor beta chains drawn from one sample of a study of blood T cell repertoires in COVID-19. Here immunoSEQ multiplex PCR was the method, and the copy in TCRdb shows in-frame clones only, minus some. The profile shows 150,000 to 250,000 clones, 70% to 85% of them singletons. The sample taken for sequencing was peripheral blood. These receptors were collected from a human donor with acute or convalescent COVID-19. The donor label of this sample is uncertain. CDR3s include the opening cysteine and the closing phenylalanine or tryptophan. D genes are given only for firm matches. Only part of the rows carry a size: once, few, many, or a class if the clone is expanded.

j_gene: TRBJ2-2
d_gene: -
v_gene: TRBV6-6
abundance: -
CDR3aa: CASSYQDRSGELFF
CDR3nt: TGTGCCAGCAGTTACCAGGACAGATCCGGGGAGCTGTTTTTT

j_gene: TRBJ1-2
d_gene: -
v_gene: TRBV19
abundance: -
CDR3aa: CASIPRGGGWNYGYTF
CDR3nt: TGTGCCAGTATCCCAAGAGGGGGGGGCTGGAACTATGGCTACACCTTC

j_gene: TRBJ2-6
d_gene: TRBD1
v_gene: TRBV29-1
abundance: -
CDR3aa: CSVGTGTSGANVLTF
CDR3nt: TGCAGCGTAGGGACAGGAACCTCTGGGGCCAACGTCCTGACTTTC

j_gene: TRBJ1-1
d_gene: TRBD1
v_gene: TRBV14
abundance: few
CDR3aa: CASSQGLGQGGPVDTEAFF
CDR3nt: TGTGCCAGCAGCCAAGGATTGGGACAAGGGGGCCCGGTGGACACTGAAGCTTTCTTT

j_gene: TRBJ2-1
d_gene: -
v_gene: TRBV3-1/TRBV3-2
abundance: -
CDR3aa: CASSQGLGASYNEQFF
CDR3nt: TGTGCCAGCAGCCAAGGACTGGGGGCATCATACAATGAGCAGTTCTTC

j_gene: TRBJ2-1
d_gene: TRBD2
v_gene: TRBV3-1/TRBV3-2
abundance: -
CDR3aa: CASSQGVAGLYEQFF
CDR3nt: TGTGCCAGCAGCCAAGGGGTAGCGGGACTCTATGAGCAGTTCTTC

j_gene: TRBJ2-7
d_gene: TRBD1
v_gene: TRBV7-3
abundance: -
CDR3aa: CASSLSGTGYYEQYF
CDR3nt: TGTGCCAGCAGCCTATCCGGGACAGGCTACTACGAGCAGTACTTC

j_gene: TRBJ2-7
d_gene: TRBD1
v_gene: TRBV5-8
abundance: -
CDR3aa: CASSFGQGLSFSYEQYF
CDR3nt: TGTGCCAGCAGCTTCGGACAGGGCCTCTCTTTCTCCTACGAGCAGTACTTC

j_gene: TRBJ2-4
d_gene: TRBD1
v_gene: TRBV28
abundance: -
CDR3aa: CASSKGTGEYIQYF
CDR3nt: TGTGCCAGCAGTAAGGGGACAGGAGAGTACATTCAGTACTTC

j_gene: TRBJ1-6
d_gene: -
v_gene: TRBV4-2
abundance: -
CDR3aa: CASSQRFGNSPLHF
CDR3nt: TGTGCCAGCAGCCAACGGTTTGGTAATTCACCCCTCCACTTT

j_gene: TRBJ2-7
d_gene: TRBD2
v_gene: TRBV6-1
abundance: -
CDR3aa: CATGAGGEEQYF
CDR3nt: TGTGCCACCGGAGCGGGAGGCGAAGAGCAGTACTTC

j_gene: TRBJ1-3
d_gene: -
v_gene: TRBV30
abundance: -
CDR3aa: CAWRGGADYSGNTIYF
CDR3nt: TGTGCCTGGAGGGGAGGGGCGGATTACTCTGGAAACACCATATATTTT

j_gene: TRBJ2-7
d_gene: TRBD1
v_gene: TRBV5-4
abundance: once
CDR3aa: CASSSGQGFTFEQYF
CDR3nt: TGTGCCAGCAGCTCGGGACAGGGGTTTACATTCGAGCAGTACTTC

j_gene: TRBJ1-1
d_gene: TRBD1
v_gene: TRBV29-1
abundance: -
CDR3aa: CSVRQGSPGTEAFF
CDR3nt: TGCAGCGTGCGACAGGGGAGTCCGGGCACTGAAGCTTTCTTT

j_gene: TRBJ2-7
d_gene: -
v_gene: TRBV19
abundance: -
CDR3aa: CASSPQGSYEQYF
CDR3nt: TGTGCCAGTAGCCCTCAGGGCTCCTACGAGCAGTACTTC

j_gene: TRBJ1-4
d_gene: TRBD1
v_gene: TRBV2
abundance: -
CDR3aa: CASNGQGAKSEKLFF
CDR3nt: TGTGCCAGCAATGGTCAGGGGGCGAAGAGTGAAAAACTGTTTTTT

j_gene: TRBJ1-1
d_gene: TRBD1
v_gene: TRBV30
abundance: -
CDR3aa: CAWGRGQGVPEAFF
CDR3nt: TGTGCCTGGGGCCGGGGACAGGGAGTTCCTGAAGCTTTCTTT

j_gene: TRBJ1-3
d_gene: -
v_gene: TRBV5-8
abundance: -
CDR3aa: CASSLGTISGNTIYF
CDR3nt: TGTGCCAGCAGCTTGGGGACTATCTCTGGAAACACCATATATTTT

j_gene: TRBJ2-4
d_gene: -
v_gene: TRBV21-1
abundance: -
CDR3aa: CASSILTGCGNAIGQAKNIQYF
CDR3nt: TGTGCCAGCAGCATCCTGACAGGGTGCGGCAACGCAATCGGTCAAGCCAAAAACATTCAGTACTTC

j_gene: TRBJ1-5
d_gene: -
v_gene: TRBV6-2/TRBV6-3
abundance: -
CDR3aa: CASSYFGLFSNQPQHF
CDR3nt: TGTGCCAGCAGTTACTTCGGACTCTTTAGCAATCAGCCCCAGCATTTT

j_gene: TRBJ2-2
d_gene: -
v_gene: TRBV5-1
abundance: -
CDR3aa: CASSSQAPGELFF
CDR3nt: TGCGCCAGCAGCTCGCAGGCGCCCGGGGAGCTGTTTTTT

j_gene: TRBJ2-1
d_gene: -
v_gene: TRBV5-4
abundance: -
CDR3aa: CASSADSSSYNEQFF
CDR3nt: TGTGCCAGCAGCGCCGACTCGAGCTCCTACAATGAGCAGTTCTTC

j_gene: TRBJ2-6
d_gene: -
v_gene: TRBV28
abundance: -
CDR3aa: CASTTPGTGANVLTF
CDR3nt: TGTGCCAGCACGACCCCGGGGACTGGGGCCAACGTCCTGACTTTC

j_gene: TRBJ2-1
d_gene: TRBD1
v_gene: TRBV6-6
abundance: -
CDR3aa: CASTQGALNEQFF
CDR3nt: TGTGCCAGCACCCAGGGGGCGCTCAATGAGCAGTTCTTC

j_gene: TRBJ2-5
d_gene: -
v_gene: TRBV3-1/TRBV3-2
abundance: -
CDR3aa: CASSPPGGGYQETQYF
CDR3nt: TGTGCCAGCAGCCCCCCTGGGGGAGGCTACCAAGAGACCCAGTACTTC

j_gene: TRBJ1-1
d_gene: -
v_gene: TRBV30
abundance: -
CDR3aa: CAWSWQGYEAFF
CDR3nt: TGTGCCTGGAGTTGGCAGGGCTATGAAGCTTTCTTT

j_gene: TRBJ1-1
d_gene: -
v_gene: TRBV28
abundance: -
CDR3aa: CASSQIQGGEAFF
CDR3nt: TGTGCCAGCAGTCAAATCCAGGGAGGGGAAGCTTTCTTT

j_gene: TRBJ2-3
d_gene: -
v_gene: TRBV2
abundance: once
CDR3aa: CASSVVHTQYF
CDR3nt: TGTGCCAGCAGTGTAGTACATACGCAGTATTTT

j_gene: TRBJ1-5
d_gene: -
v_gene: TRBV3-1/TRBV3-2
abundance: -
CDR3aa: CASSRGGTNQPQHF
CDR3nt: TGTGCCAGCAGCCGTGGAGGTACAAATCAGCCCCAGCATTTT

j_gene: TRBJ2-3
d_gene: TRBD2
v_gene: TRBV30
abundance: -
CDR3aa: CAWSLAGVADTQYF
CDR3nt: TGTGCCTGGAGCCTAGCGGGAGTGGCAGATACGCAGTATTTT

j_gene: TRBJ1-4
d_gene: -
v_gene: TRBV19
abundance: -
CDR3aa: CASSIGAGRPNEKLFF
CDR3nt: TGTGCCAGTAGTATTGGGGCCGGGAGGCCTAATGAAAAACTGTTTTTT

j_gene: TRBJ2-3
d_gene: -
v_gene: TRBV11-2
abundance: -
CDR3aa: CASSLGVAGTDTQYF
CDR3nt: TGTGCCAGCAGCTTAGGGGTGGCAGGGACAGATACGCAGTATTTT

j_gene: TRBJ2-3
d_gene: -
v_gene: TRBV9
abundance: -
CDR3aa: CASSPTGDTQYF
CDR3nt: TGTGCCAGCAGCCCTACTGGAGATACGCAGTATTTT

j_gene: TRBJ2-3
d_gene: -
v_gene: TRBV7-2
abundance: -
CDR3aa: CASSLDMYTDTQYF
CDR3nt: TGTGCCAGCAGCTTAGATATGTACACAGATACGCAGTATTTT

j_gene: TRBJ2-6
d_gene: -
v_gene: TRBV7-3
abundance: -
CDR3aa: CASSLTGGTGANVLTF
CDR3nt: TGTGCCAGCAGCTTGACCGGGGGAACCGGGGCCAACGTCCTGACTTTC

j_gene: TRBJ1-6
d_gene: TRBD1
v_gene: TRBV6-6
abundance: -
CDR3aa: CASSTGQDNSPLHF
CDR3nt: TGTGCCAGCAGCACGGGACAGGATAATTCACCCCTCCACTTT

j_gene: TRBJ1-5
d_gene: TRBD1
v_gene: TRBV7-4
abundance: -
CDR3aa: CASSLAYRGRLYSNQPQHF
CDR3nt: TGTGCCAGCAGCTTAGCATACAGGGGCCGACTCTATAGCAATCAGCCCCAGCATTTT

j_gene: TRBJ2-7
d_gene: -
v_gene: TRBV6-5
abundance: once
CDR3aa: CASSTGGASSYEQYF
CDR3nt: TGTGCCAGCAGTACAGGCGGTGCGAGCTCCTACGAGCAGTACTTC

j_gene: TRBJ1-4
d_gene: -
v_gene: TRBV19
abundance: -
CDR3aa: CASSPLTGLVEKLFF
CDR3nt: TGTGCCAGTAGTCCCCTTACGGGGTTGGTTGAAAAACTGTTTTTT

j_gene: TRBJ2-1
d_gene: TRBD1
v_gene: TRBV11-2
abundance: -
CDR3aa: CASSPRRTGAYNEQFF
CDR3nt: TGTGCCAGCAGCCCCCGGCGGACAGGGGCCTACAATGAGCAGTTCTTC

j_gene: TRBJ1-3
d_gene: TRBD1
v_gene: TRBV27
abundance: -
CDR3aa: CASSQGTDSGNTIYF
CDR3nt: TGTGCCAGCAGTCAGGGGACAGACTCTGGAAACACCATATATTTT

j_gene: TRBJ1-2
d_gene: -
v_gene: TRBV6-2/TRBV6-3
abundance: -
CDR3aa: CASSYSEVGYTF
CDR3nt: TGTGCCAGCAGTTACTCGGAGGTTGGCTACACCTTC

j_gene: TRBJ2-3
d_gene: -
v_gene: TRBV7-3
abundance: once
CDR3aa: CASSSGASRSTDTQYF
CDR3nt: TGTGCCAGCAGCTCAGGGGCTAGCCGAAGCACAGATACGCAGTATTTT

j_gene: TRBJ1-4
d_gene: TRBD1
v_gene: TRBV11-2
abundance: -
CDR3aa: CASSLGDRGSEKLFF
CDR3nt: TGTGCCAGCAGCTTAGGAGACAGGGGGAGTGAAAAACTGTTTTTT

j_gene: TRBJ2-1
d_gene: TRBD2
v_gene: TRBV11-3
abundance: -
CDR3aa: CASSLHSGGGNEQFF
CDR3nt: TGTGCCAGCAGCTTACACTCGGGAGGCGGGAATGAGCAGTTCTTC

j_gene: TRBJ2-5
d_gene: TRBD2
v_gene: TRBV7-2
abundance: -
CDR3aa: CASRITLGGWETQYF
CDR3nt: TGTGCCAGCAGAATAACATTGGGGGGGTGGGAGACCCAGTACTTC

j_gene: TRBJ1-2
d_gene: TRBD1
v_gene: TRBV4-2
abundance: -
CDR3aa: CASSQAKRTGEGYTF
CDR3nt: TGTGCCAGCAGCCAAGCAAAACGGACAGGGGAAGGCTACACCTTC